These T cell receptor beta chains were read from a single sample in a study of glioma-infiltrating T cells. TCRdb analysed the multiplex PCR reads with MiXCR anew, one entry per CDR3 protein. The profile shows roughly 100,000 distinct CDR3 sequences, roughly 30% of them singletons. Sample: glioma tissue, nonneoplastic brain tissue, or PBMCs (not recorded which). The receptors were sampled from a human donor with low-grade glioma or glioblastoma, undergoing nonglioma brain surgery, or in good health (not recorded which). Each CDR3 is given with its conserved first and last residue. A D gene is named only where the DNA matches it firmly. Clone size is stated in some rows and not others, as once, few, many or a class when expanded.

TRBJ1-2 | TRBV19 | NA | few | CASSGGHFYGYTF | TGTGCCAGTAGTGGAGGACACTTCTATGGCTACACCTTC
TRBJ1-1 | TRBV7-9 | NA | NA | CASSLPAWEAFF | TGTGCCAGCAGCTTACCCGCATGGGAAGCTTTCTTT
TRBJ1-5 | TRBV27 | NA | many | CASSLGRDQPQHF | TGTGCCAGCAGTTTAGGCAGGGATCAGCCCCAGCATTTT
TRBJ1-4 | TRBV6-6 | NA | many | CASSYSGEAEKLFF | TGTGCCAGCAGTTACTCGGGGGAGGCGGAAAAACTGTTTTTT
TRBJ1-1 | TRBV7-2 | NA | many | CASSLYSPGTEAFF | TGTGCCAGCAGCTTATATTCCCCCGGGACTGAAGCTTTCTTT
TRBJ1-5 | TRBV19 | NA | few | CTSRRQGTDQPQHF | TGTACCAGTAGAAGGCAGGGCACCGATCAGCCCCAGCATTTT
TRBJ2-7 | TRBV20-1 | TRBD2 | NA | CSARRSFGLAGGGNEQYF | TGCAGTGCTAGACGATCATTCGGACTAGCGGGGGGAGGAAACGAGCAGTACTTC
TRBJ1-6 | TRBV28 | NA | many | CASRPRGNSPLHF | TGTGCCAGCAGGCCTCGGGGAAATTCACCCCTCCACTTT
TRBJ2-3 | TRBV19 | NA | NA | CASSLRPGTQYF | TGTGCCAGTAGTTTGAGGCCCGGAACGCAGTATTTT
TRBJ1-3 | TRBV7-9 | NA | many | CASSLEAYLRGNTIYF | TGTGCCAGCAGCTTAGAAGCGTATCTGCGAGGAAACACCATATATTTT
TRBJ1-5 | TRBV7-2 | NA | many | CASSLGRGGQPQHF | TGTGCCAGCAGCTTAGGAAGGGGGGGTCAGCCCCAGCATTTT
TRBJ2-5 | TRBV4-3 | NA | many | CASSQVLWETQYF | TGCGCCAGCAGCCAAGTCCTGTGGGAGACCCAGTACTTC
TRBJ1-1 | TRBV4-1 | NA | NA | CASSQGPMNTEAFF | TGCGCCAGCAGCCAGGGTCCCATGAACACTGAAGCTTTCTTT
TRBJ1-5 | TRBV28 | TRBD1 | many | CASSPSQGAQPQHF | TGTGCCAGCAGTCCATCACAGGGGGCACAGCCCCAGCATTTT
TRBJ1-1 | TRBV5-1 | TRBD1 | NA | CASSGRDRNTEAFF | TGCGCCAGCAGCGGCCGGGACAGGAACACTGAAGCTTTCTTT
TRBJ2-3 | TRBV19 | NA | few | CASSIIFSTDTQYF | TGTGCCAGTAGTATCATTTTCAGCACAGATACGCAGTATTTT
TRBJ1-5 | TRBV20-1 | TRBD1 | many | CSAKGTGDQPQHF | TGCAGTGCCAAAGGGACAGGGGATCAGCCCCAGCATTTT
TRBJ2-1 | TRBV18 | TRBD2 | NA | CASSPLGGPYNEQFF | TGTGCCAGCTCACCACTGGGAGGGCCCTACAATGAGCAGTTCTTC
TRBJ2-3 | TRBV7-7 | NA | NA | CASSQDGGTTDTQYF | TGTGCTAGCAGCCAAGATGGGGGGACCACAGATACGCAGTATTTT
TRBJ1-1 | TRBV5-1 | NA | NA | CASSRDINTEAFF | TGCGCCAGCAGCCGGGACATTAACACTGAAGCTTTCTTT
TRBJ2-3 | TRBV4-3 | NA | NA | CASSQEGPRGTDTQYF | TGCGCCAGCAGCCAAGAAGGTCCCCGGGGCACAGATACGCAGTATTTT
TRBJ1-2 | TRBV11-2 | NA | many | CASSYGQGSYGYTF | TGTGCCAGCAGTTACGGACAAGGATCATATGGCTACACCTTC
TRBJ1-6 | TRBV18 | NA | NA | CASSQLRGDANSPLHF | TGTGCCAGCTCACAGCTAAGGGGCGATGCCAATTCACCCCTCCACTTT
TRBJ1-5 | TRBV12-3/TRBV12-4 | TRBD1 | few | CASSLTGNHQPQHF | TGTGCCAGCAGTTTGACAGGGAACCATCAGCCCCAGCATTTT
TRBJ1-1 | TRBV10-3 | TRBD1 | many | CAISEAGGTEAFF | TGTGCCATCAGTGAGGCAGGGGGCACTGAAGCTTTCTTT
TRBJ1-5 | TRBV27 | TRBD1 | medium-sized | CASHRTGINQPQHF | TGTGCCAGTCACCGGACAGGTATCAATCAGCCCCAGCATTTT
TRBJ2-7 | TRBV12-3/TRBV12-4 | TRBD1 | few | CASSLGQIEQYF | TGTGCCAGCAGTCTGGGACAGATCGAGCAGTACTTC
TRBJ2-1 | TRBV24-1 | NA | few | CATSDSGPGQMGNEQFF | TGTGCCACCAGTGACTCAGGCCCCGGACAAATGGGCAATGAGCAGTTCTTC
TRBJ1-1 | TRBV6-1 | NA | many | CASSPRQNEAFF | TGTGCCAGCAGTCCACGACAGAATGAAGCTTTCTTT
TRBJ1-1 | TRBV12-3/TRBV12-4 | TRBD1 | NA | CASSWGQGVDTEAFF | TGTGCCAGCAGTTGGGGACAGGGGGTTGACACTGAAGCTTTCTTT
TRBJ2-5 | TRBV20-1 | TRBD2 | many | CSADPKIVAGVGETQYF | TGCAGTGCCGATCCAAAGATTGTAGCGGGGGTAGGCGAGACCCAGTACTTC
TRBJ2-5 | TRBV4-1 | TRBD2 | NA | CASSHQLAGSETQYF | TGCGCCAGCAGCCACCAACTAGCGGGGTCAGAGACCCAGTACTTC
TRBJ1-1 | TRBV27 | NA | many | CASSLFAGPNTEAFF | TGTGCCAGCAGTTTATTCGCAGGGCCCAACACTGAAGCTTTCTTT
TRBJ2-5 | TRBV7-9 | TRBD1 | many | CASSPGQGGETQYF | TGTGCCAGCAGCCCGGGACAGGGGGGAGAGACCCAGTACTTC
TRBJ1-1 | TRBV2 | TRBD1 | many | CASDGTGDTEAFF | TGTGCCAGTGACGGGACAGGGGACACTGAAGCTTTCTTT
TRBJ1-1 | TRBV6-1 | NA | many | CASTPRQNTEAFF | TGTGCCAGCACCCCGAGGCAGAACACTGAAGCTTTCTTT
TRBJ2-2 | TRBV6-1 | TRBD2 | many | CASSRGTSGELFF | TGTGCCAGCAGCCGGGGGACTAGCGGGGAGCTGTTTTTT
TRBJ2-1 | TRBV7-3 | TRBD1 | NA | CASSTGQGHNEKFF | TGTGCCAGCAGTACTGGACAGGGACACAATGAGAAGTTCTTC
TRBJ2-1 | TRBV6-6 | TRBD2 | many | CASSYFSSGGSTSSSYNEQFF | TGTGCCAGCAGTTACTTCTCTAGCGGGGGGTCCACCTCTTCTTCCTACAATGAGCAGTTCTTC
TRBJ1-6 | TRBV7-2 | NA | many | CASSPQSSYNSPLHF | TGTGCCAGCAGCCCACAGAGCTCCTATAATTCACCCCTCCACTTT
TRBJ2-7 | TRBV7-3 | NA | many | CASSLGTGLYEQYF | TGTGCCAGCAGCTTAGGCACAGGGCTCTACGAGCAGTACTTC
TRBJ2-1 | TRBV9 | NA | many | CASNRNRDVAHF | TGTGCCAGCAACCGAAACCGGGACGTAGCCCACTTC